The clone carrying this T cell receptor (beta chain) was recorded a few times. No antigen is known for it. This entry belongs to a study of T-cell reconstitution after alpha-beta-depleted transplantation in children. The authors prepared the TCRbeta library with unique molecular identifiers. TCRdb passed the PCR reads through MiXCR, listing each CDR3 protein once. The table shows 700,000 or so distinct CDR3 sequences, with around 13% occurring only once. Study-level points and caveats: Reportedly, roughly two months post-transplant, alpha-beta T cells arose from several hundred expanded graft clones. A year post-transplant, T-cell counts and diversity derived mostly from newly produced T cells.

V was shortened by 2 bases and J by 2 bases, with 18 bases between the two germline ends. This CDR3 contains 16 residues. Germline CDR1 DFQATT, CDR2 SNEGSKA (reference sequence). The rearrangement uses TRBV20-1 and TRBJ2-5; maybe TRBD2 (6 bases). The sequenced sample was PBMCs, obtained before TCRalphabeta/CD19-depleted stem cell transplant. The TCR sequence derives from a girl aged 2-10 years with congenital amegakaryocytic thrombocytopenia, due to receive a stem cell transplant. The CDR3 DNA is TGCAGTGCTAGATCCCGCGGGTCGGGGACTCAAGAGACCCAGTACTTC. It codes for CSARSRGSGTQETQYF.